These T cell receptor beta chains were read from a single sample in a study of cytomegalovirus exposure and HLA in healthy donors. TCRdb keeps only in-frame clones here, not all; method: immunoSEQ multiplex PCR. The sample contains around 300,000 clones, roughly 86% of which appear only once. The sequenced sample was PBMCs. Every receptor here comes from a man in his thirties or forties in good health and CMV-seronegative. The CDR3 runs from the conserved cysteine through the conserved F or W. D genes are given only for firm matches. Where a row states a size, it is once, few, many or the class of an expanded clone; other rows omit it.

d_gene | j_gene | abundance | v_gene | CDR3nt | CDR3aa
TRBD1 | TRBJ2-7 | NA | TRBV10-3 | TGTGCCATCAGAGTCCAAGGGACAGGGGCAATGGAGCAGTACTTC | CAIRVQGTGAMEQYF
NA | TRBJ2-7 | NA | TRBV10-2 | TGCGCCAGCAGTGTTTTACAGGGAGCAATCTACGAGCAGTACTTC | CASSVLQGAIYEQYF
TRBD1 | TRBJ1-2 | few | TRBV7-2 | TGTGCCAGCAGCTTAGAGACAGGGGGTTATGGCTACACCTTC | CASSLETGGYGYTF
NA | TRBJ2-5 | NA | TRBV2 | TGTGCCAGCCAAGACAGGGGAGGGCAAGAGACCCAGTACTTC | CASQDRGGQETQYF
TRBD1 | TRBJ2-1 | NA | TRBV27 | TGTGCCAGCAGTGTCGGGACAGCAATGCAGTTCTTC | CASSVGTAMQFF
TRBD1 | TRBJ1-6 | NA | TRBV19 | TGTGCCAGTAAGGGGACAGGGCTTTCACCCCTCCACTTT | CASKGTGLSPLHF
NA | TRBJ2-1 | NA | TRBV6-5 | TGTGCCAGCAGTTACTCTGAGACACCTTACAATGAGCAGTTCTTC | CASSYSETPYNEQFF
TRBD1 | TRBJ1-1 | few | TRBV6-5 | TGTGCCAGCATGTACCACCGGGACAGTGAAGCTTTCTTT | CASMYHRDSEAFF
TRBD1 | TRBJ1-5 | NA | TRBV7-8 | TGTGCCAGCAGCGGACAGGGCGTTGGGCCCCAGCATTTT | CASSGQGVGPQHF
NA | TRBJ1-3 | NA | TRBV10-1 | TGCGCCAGCAGCCCCGGGACTCCTGGAAACACCATATATTTT | CASSPGTPGNTIYF
NA | TRBJ2-1 | NA | TRBV5-1 | TGCGCCAGCAGTTTCCTCGGACATTCCTACAATGAGCAGTTCTTC | CASSFLGHSYNEQFF
TRBD1 | TRBJ2-6 | NA | TRBV11-2 | TGTGCCAGCAGATTCAGACAGGGTTCCGGGGCCAACGTCCTGACTTTC | CASRFRQGSGANVLTF
NA | TRBJ1-2 | NA | TRBV9 | TGTGCCAGCAGCGCCGGGGGTCGGGACTATGGCTACACCTTC | CASSAGGRDYGYTF
NA | TRBJ2-3 | NA | TRBV28 | TGTGCCAGCAGCTCGGCGGAGCGAACAGATACGCAGTATTTT | CASSSAERTDTQYF
TRBD1 | TRBJ1-6 | NA | TRBV10-2 | TGCGCCAGCAGTGAGGACCGGGACAGCCGGTATGATTCACCCCTCCACTTT | CASSEDRDSRYDSPLHF
TRBD1 | TRBJ1-5 | once | TRBV19 | TGTGCCAGTATTGGCCCCGAGGCAGGGGGTCATCAGCCCCAGCATTTT | CASIGPEAGGHQPQHF
TRBD2 | TRBJ2-1 | NA | TRBV18 | TGTGCCAGCTCGTTTAGCGGGGGGGACAATGAGCAGTTCTTC | CASSFSGGDNEQFF
NA | TRBJ1-1 | NA | TRBV19 | TGTGCCAGTAGTCAGACAGGGAACACTGAAGCTTTCTTT | CASSQTGNTEAFF
TRBD2 | TRBJ2-7 | NA | TRBV6-6 | TGTGCCAGCAGTTACTCGCTAGCGGGGGCTACCTACGAGCAGTACTTC | CASSYSLAGATYEQYF
TRBD2 | TRBJ2-7 | NA | TRBV5-1 | TGCGCCAGCAGCTTGGCGGGGGAGGGAAGCAAGCAGTACTTC | CASSLAGEGSKQYF
TRBD1 | TRBJ2-2 | NA | TRBV2 | TGTGCCAGCAGCCGGGACAGGGACTACACCGGGGAGCTGTTTTTT | CASSRDRDYTGELFF
TRBD1 | TRBJ1-2 | few | TRBV4-3 | TGCGCCAGCAGCCAAGGGAACAGGGGGCCCGGCTACACCTTC | CASSQGNRGPGYTF
TRBD2 | TRBJ2-3 | NA | TRBV30 | TGTGCCGGGACCCGGACTAGCTTTACGGGCACAGATACGCAGTATTTT | CAGTRTSFTGTDTQYF
NA | TRBJ2-7 | NA | TRBV14 | TGTGCCAGCAGCCAACACTACGGGAACTCCTACGAGCAGTACTTC | CASSQHYGNSYEQYF
NA | TRBJ1-3 | NA | TRBV9 | TGTGCCAGCAGCGCCGGCCCAGGGAACTCTGGAAACACCATATATTTT | CASSAGPGNSGNTIYF
NA | TRBJ2-1 | NA | TRBV5-1 | TGCGCCACCGGGTTGAACGACAATGAGCAGTTCTTC | CATGLNDNEQFF
TRBD2 | TRBJ2-6 | NA | TRBV7-8 | TGTGCCAGCACCCGATCGGGGGGGATCTCTGGGGCCAACGTCCTGACTTTC | CASTRSGGISGANVLTF
NA | TRBJ1-6 | NA | TRBV9 | TGTGCCAGCAGCGTAGATCCGTCCAGGACCTATAATTCACCCCTCCACTTT | CASSVDPSRTYNSPLHF
TRBD2 | TRBJ2-7 | NA | TRBV6-5 | TGTGCCAGCAGCCTTACTAGCGGGGCCTCCTACGAGCAGTACTTC | CASSLTSGASYEQYF
NA | TRBJ1-1 | NA | TRBV2 | TGTGCCAGCAGTGAACAGGGTGAAGCTTTCTTT | CASSEQGEAFF
NA | TRBJ2-5 | NA | TRBV6-5 | TGTGCCAGCAGTTACCAGAGGACGGGGAGGGAGACCCAGTACTTC | CASSYQRTGRETQYF
TRBD2 | TRBJ2-1 | NA | TRBV10-3 | TGTGCCATCGGACTAGCTTACAATGAGCAGTTCTTC | CAIGLAYNEQFF
TRBD1 | TRBJ1-1 | NA | TRBV6-5 | TGTGCCAGCAGTTACTCGGTAGGGGGCTCTGGTGAAGCTTTCTTT | CASSYSVGGSGEAFF
TRBD1 | TRBJ1-4 | NA | TRBV4-1 | TGCGCCAGCAGCCGAGGACAGGGGGGAGTTGGTGAAAAACTGTTTTTT | CASSRGQGGVGEKLFF
NA | TRBJ1-6 | NA | TRBV28 | TGTGCCAGCAGTCAGGGGTTTAATTCACCCCTCCACTTT | CASSQGFNSPLHF
TRBD2 | TRBJ2-3 | NA | TRBV7-9 | TGTGCCAGCACGATGATAGCGGGCGTCACAGATACGCAGTATTTT | CASTMIAGVTDTQYF
NA | TRBJ1-2 | NA | TRBV27 | TGTGCCAGCATCGGGCCGACGGGAGGCTACACCTTC | CASIGPTGGYTF
TRBD2 | TRBJ2-1 | NA | TRBV6-5 | TGTGCCAGCAGCTCGTTAGCGGGGGGGTACAATGAGCAGTTCTTC | CASSSLAGGYNEQFF
NA | TRBJ2-1 | NA | TRBV4-3 | TGCGCCAGCAGCCAAGATCCTCCCAGGCAAATCGTGGATGAGCAGTTCTTC | CASSQDPPRQIVDEQFF
TRBD1 | TRBJ2-2 | NA | TRBV7-9 | TGTGCCAGCAGCTTAGGAGGAGGACAGGGAAGTACCGGGGAGCTGTTTTTT | CASSLGGGQGSTGELFF
TRBD1 | TRBJ1-2 | NA | TRBV6-6 | TGTGCCAGCACCCACAGGGGGCCCGGTGGCTACACCTTC | CASTHRGPGGYTF
TRBD1 | TRBJ1-1 | NA | TRBV6-6 | TGTGCCAGCAGTAGCAGACAGGGAGAAGGTACTGAAGCTTTCTTT | CASSSRQGEGTEAFF
TRBD2 | TRBJ2-1 | NA | TRBV4-2 | TGTGCCAGCAGCCAAACCCCCACTAGCGGAAAGCCTTACAATGAGCAGTTCTTC | CASSQTPTSGKPYNEQFF
NA | TRBJ1-2 | NA | TRBV5-1 | TGCGCCAGCAGCTTGGGCGGGGGACTGGGCTACACCTTC | CASSLGGGLGYTF
TRBD2 | TRBJ2-7 | NA | TRBV27 | TGTGCCAGCAGGGGTGGACTAGCGCGCACCTACGAGCAGTACTTC | CASRGGLARTYEQYF
NA | TRBJ1-1 | NA | TRBV6-1 | TGTGCCAGCAGGTCCGTGAACACTGAAGCTTTCTTT | CASRSVNTEAFF
NA | TRBJ2-7 | NA | TRBV14 | TGTGCCAGCAGCCAAGAAGGCGGGGTATACTACGAGCAGTACTTC | CASSQEGGVYYEQYF
TRBD1 | TRBJ1-3 | NA | TRBV4-1 | TGCGCCAGCGGGACTTACAGGGGTGGTGGAAACACCATATATTTT | CASGTYRGGGNTIYF
NA | TRBJ2-7 | few | TRBV6-1 | TGTGCCAGCAGTGCGCGGGGACAGACTAGCTCCTACGAGCAGTACTTC | CASSARGQTSSYEQYF
NA | TRBJ1-2 | NA | TRBV5-1 | TGCGCCAGCAGCTTCCGGGTCGAGACCTATGGCTACACCTTC | CASSFRVETYGYTF
NA | TRBJ2-5 | NA | TRBV30 | TGTGCCTGGAGTGCGGGTCTTCCGCGGGAGACCCAGTACTTC | CAWSAGLPRETQYF
TRBD1 | TRBJ1-1 | NA | TRBV30 | TGTGCCTGGAGTATAGGGGGCCCGAACACTGAAGCTTTCTTT | CAWSIGGPNTEAFF
NA | TRBJ1-4 | once | TRBV6-1 | TGTGCCAGCACCCTTAATGAAAAACTGTTTTTT | CASTLNEKLFF
TRBD1 | TRBJ1-2 | NA | TRBV13 | TGTGCCAGCAGCCTGGACAGGGTCGCCTATGGCTACACCTTC | CASSLDRVAYGYTF
NA | TRBJ2-3 | NA | TRBV6-6 | TGTGCCAGCAGTCCCACCGGGTTCGGAGATACGCAGTATTTT | CASSPTGFGDTQYF